This entry lists 16 T cell receptor beta chains sequenced from one sample in a study of CD39 and CD103 CD8 tumor-infiltrating T cells. Measured with immunoSEQ multiplex PCR; TCRdb has only the in-frame clones, and not every one. The repertoire holds about 15,000 clones, with about 89% as singletons. The specimen sequenced was CD8+ T cells sorted from blood. The subset was: total memory CD8 T cells (CD45RA-CCR7+/-) from blood or uninvolved lymph node. These receptors all stem from a human donor with head and neck squamous cell carcinoma.

The chain employs TRBV6-1 and TRBJ1-1; D gene ambiguous. Trimming took off 8 bases at V and 6 bases at J, with 16 bases between the two ends. Germline lookup yields CDR1 MNHNS and CDR2 SASEGT. The CDR3 is 13 amino acids. CDR3 DNA sequence: TGTGCCAGCCGTCACTTATCCTTTTCTGAAGCTTTCTTT. Its protein product is CASRHLSFSEAFF.

The V and J genes are TRBV5-6 and TRBJ1-1; D possibly corresponds to TRBD1 (5 bases). The CDR3 covers 12 residues. V lost 1 base and J 6 bases, leaving 7 bases between the germline ends. The V gene's germline CDR1 is SGHDT and CDR2 YYEEEE. CDR3 nucleotides: TGTGCCAGCAGCTTGTGGGACTCTGAAGCTTTCTTT. Its translation is CASSLWDSEAFF.

V and J are TRBV7-9 and TRBJ2-1, with TRBD2 identical over 8 bases. The CDR3 is 17 residues long. The junction had 8 bases not matched to a gene; V was cut back by 4 bases and J by 0 bases. Germline CDR1 SEHNR, CDR2 FQNEAQ (reference sequence). As DNA, the CDR3 is TGTGCCAGCAGCTCGACGATAGCGGGGCGCTCCTACAATGAGCAGTTCTTC. This codes for CASSSTIAGRSYNEQFF.

The chain couples TRBV7-3 to TRBJ1-2; TRBD1 matches at 8 bases. Looked up from germline, CDR1 is SGHTA and CDR2 is FQGTGA. Trimming at V came to 5 bases and at J to 6 bases, leaving 5 bases not matched to a gene. The CDR3 has 13 amino acids. CDR3 nucleotides: TGTGCCAGCAGCCATGGACAGGGAGATGGCTACACCTTC. Its protein product is CASSHGQGDGYTF.

The rearrangement uses TRBV5-1 and TRBJ2-1; TRBD2 matches at 12 bases. CDR3 length: 16 amino acids. V lost 5 bases, J lost 4 bases, and 7 bases stayed unmatched. Germline CDR1 and CDR2: SGHRS and YFSETQ. The CDR3 nucleotides read TGCGCCAGCAGGCTGGCTAGCGGGGGGGCTTACAATGAGCAGTTCTTC. Residues: CASRLASGGAYNEQFF.

This clone was counted a single time. The V call is TRBV2, the J call TRBJ1-5; the D is unclear. V was shortened by 3 bases and J by 0 bases, with 12 bases between the two germline ends. Germline V lookup: CDR1 SNHLY, CDR2 FYNNEI. CDR3 size: 16 residues. CDR3 region: CASSEGVLYSNQPQHF. DNA of the CDR3: TGTGCCAGCAGTGAGGGCGTTCTCTATAGCAATCAGCCCCAGCATTTT.

The V and J genes are TRBV2 and TRBJ2-7; possibly TRBD1 for D (6 bases). The CDR3 sequence is 12 residues long. Germline lookup yields CDR1 SNHLY and CDR2 FYNNEI. V lost 6 bases and J lost 0, with 6 bases in between. CDR3 in amino acids: CASRGGSYEQYF. In DNA, the CDR3 is TGTGCCAGCAGAGGGGGCTCCTACGAGCAGTACTTC.

This chain links TRBV2 with TRBJ1-5; D unresolved. V was shortened by 4 bases and J by 0 bases, with 22 bases between the two germline ends. The CDR3 is 19 residues long. CDR1 and CDR2 (germline): SNHLY, FYNNEI. The CDR3 sequence: CASSVSGEKGSSSNQPQHF. In DNA form, the CDR3 reads TGTGCCAGCAGTGTATCTGGGGAAAAAGGGAGTAGTAGCAATCAGCCCCAGCATTTT.

The table lists this clone with a count of one. The chain links TRBV5-5 to TRBJ2-2; D not certain. The germline V gene has CDR1 SGHKS and CDR2 YYEKEE (reference sequence). Trimming took 2 bases from V and 4 from J, leaving 9 bases between them. The CDR3 is 14 amino acids. Written as DNA, the CDR3 is TGTGCCAGCAGCTTTGCCCTAGGCACCGGGGAGCTGTTTTTT. It codes for CASSFALGTGELFF.

The J gene is TRBJ1-1, the V gene TRBV7-9; tentatively, D is TRBD1 (5 bases). CDR3 length: 15 amino acids. V shed 9 bases and J shed 0 bases, with 17 bases lying between them. CDR1 and CDR2 from the germline V gene are SEHNR and FQNEAQ (reference sequence). The CDR3 coding sequence is TGTGCCAGTTCCTGGGGCTTGGGGATGAACACTGAAGCTTTCTTT. Residues: CASSWGLGMNTEAFF.

CDR3 amino acids: CAAGPGTYNSPLHF. The CDR3 nucleotides read TGTGCCGCTGGCCCGGGCACTTATAATTCACCCCTCCACTTT. The chain has TRBV5-8 and TRBJ1-6, with no clear D. Trimming stripped 10 bases from V and 4 bases from J, with 15 bases between. The CDR3 spans 14 residues. In germline, CDR1 is SGHTS, CDR2 YDEGEE.

V and J are TRBV7-9 and TRBJ2-1, with 9 nucleotides matching TRBD1. V trimming: 2 bases; J trimming: 4 bases; junction bases outside the gene matches: 3. The CDR3 extends over 15 amino acids. The germline gives CDR1 SEHNR, CDR2 FQNEAQ (reference sequence). The CDR3: CASSLPGTGYNEQFF. DNA for the CDR3: TGTGCCAGCAGCTTACCCGGGACAGGGTACAATGAGCAGTTCTTC.

The V and J genes are TRBV7-9 and TRBJ2-7; unclear D gene. V shed 5 bases and J shed 4 bases, with 12 bases lying between them. The CDR3 is made up of 13 amino acids. Germline CDR1 is SEHNR and CDR2 is FQNEAQ (reference sequence). The CDR3 nucleotides read TGTGCCAGCAGCCCCCCGGACCGTTACGAGCAGTACTTC. Translating gives CASSPPDRYEQYF. The entire variable domain, with the rest obtained from reference TRBV7-9 and TRBJ2-7, is as follows: DTGVSQNPRHKITKRGQNVTFRCDPISEHNRLYWYRQTLGQGPEFLTYFQNEAQLEKSRLLSDRFSAERPKGSFSTLEIQRTEQGDSAMYLCASSPPDRYEQYFGPGTRLTVT.

This clone occurred a few times. The chain has TRBV10-2 and TRBJ1-5, with D uncertain. V gave up 3 bases and J gave up 5 bases, with 5 bases separating them. The germline CDR1 and CDR2 sequences are WSHSY and SAAADI. The CDR3 spans 12 residues. In DNA, the CDR3 is TGCGCCAGCAGTGATCCCTATCAGCCCCAGCATTTT. It translates to CASSDPYQPQHF.

This sequence joins TRBV5-1 and TRBJ2-5; 14 bases align to TRBD2. V dropped 0 bases and J dropped 2; count of bases not matched to a gene: 0. The CDR3 extends over 16 amino acids. The germline V gene encodes CDR1 SGHRS and CDR2 YFSETQ. The chain's CDR3 is CASSLGLAGGQETQYF. The CDR3 nucleotides are TGCGCCAGCAGCTTGGGACTAGCGGGGGGGCAAGAGACCCAGTACTTC.

The chain carries TRBV29-1 and TRBJ2-3; D possibly corresponds to TRBD1 (6 bases). Deletions cut 6 bases from V and 2 bases from J, with 12 bases between. The CDR3 spans 13 residues. CDR1 and CDR2 from the germline V gene are SQVTM and ANQGSEA. CDR3 nucleotides: TGCAGCGTGGGACACCCTATCACAGATACGCAGTATTTT. This encodes CSVGHPITDTQYF.